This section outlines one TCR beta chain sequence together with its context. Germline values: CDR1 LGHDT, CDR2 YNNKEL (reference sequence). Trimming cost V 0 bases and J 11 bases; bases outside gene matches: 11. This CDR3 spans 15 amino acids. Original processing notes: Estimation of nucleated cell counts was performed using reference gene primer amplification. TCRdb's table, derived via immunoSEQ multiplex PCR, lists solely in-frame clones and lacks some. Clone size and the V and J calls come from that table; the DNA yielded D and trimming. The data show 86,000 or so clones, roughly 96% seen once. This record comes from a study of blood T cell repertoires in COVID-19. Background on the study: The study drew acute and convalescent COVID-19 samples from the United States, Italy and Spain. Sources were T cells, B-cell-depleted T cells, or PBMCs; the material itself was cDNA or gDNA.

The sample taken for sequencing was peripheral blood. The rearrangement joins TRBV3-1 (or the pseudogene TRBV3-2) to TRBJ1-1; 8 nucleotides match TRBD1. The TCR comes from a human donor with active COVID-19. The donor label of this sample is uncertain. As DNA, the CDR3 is TGTGCCAGCAGCCAAGAACCGGGACAGGTACGCAAGGCTTTCTTT. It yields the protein CASSQEPGQVRKAFF.